The following is a T cell receptor beta chain sequence with its context. Construction of naive CD8 libraries employed about 18,000 to 1,100,000 sorted cells together with 10%, 30% or 50% RNA. The data derive from a study of molecular identifiers for immune sequencing clone quantification. V lost 6 bases and J lost 4, with 9 bases in between. CDR3 size: 12 residues. CDR1 MNHNY and CDR2 SVGAGI come from the germline V gene (reference sequence). TCRdb reprocessed the PCR reads with MiXCR, giving one entry per CDR3 protein. The sample records 60,000 to 70,000 distinct CDR3 sequences, about 17% being singletons.

Sequencing was carried out using naive CD8+ T cells from blood, with Jurkat cell RNA spiked in. Subset specified: FACS-sorted CD8+CD4-CCR7+CD45RA+ naive T cells. The source is a human donor in good health. Some libraries in this study had Jurkat cell RNA spiked in. This rearrangement joins TRBV6-6 to TRBJ1-1; D not resolved. The CDR3 region is CASSIMSTEAFF. The CDR3 DNA follows: TGTGCCAGCAGCATCATGAGCACTGAAGCTTTCTTT.